This record concerns one T cell receptor (beta chain) sequence. Data came from immunoSEQ multiplex PCR; TCRdb stores just in-frame clones and leaves some out. This sample has about 120,000 clones, with roughly 88% found just once. This sample was included in a study of cytomegalovirus exposure and HLA in healthy donors. This CDR3 spans 11 amino acids. Looked up from germline, CDR1 is GTSNPN and CDR2 is SVGIG (reference sequence). V gave up 3 bases and J gave up 4 bases, with 4 bases separating them. The sequencing sample was made of PBMCs. The genes are TRBV30 and TRBJ2-1, with unresolved D. This receptor was taken from a woman aged 25-40 years in good health and CMV-seropositive. The CDR3 protein is CAWRQYNEQFF. The CDR3 bases are TGTGCCTGGAGACAGTACAATGAGCAGTTCTTC.